Shown below are 5 T cell receptor beta chains from a single sample sequenced in a study of long-term antiretroviral therapy in people with HIV. They ran version v3.0 of the immunoSEQ assay at survey level. Clones were sequenced by immunoSEQ multiplex PCR, and TCRdb holds only the in-frame ones, with some missing. The table records around 20,000 clones, over 60% of them present only once. The sample here was unsorted PBMCs, taken 0.5 years before starting antiretroviral therapy. The receptors stem from a woman aged 45 to 65 with HIV.

The chain joins TRBV5-4 to TRBJ1-1, with 10 bases that match TRBD1. Germline assignment: CDR1 SGHNT and CDR2 YYREEE (reference sequence). The junction had 5 bases not matched to a gene; V was cut back by 1 base and J by 2 bases. The CDR3 sequence is 16 residues long. CDR3 DNA sequence: TGTGCCAGCAGCTTGAGGACAGGGGGGGCAAACACTGAAGCTTTCTTT. Amino acid sequence: CASSLRTGGANTEAFF. Using reference TRBV5-4 and TRBJ1-1 for the parts outside the CDR3, the full variable domain is ETGVTQSPTHLIKTRGQQVTLRCSSQSGHNTVSWYQQALGQGPQFIFQYYREEENGRGNFPPRFSGLQFPNYSSELNVNALELDDSALYLCASSLRTGGANTEAFFGQGTRLTVV.

The chain carries TRBV6-5 and TRBJ2-7; possibly TRBD1 for D (6 bases). V shed 6 bases and J shed 4 bases, with 16 bases lying between them. In germline, CDR1 is MNHEY, CDR2 SVGAGI. CDR3 size: 14 residues. CDR3 residues: CASRKDGTKYEQYF. CDR3 in DNA: TGTGCCAGCAGAAAGGACGGGACAAAGTACGAGCAGTACTTC.

The chain carries TRBV11-3 and TRBJ1-6; no reliable D call. Trimming cost V 8 bases and J 5 bases, with 10 bases left between them. The CDR3 is made up of 13 amino acids. Germline lookup yields CDR1 SGHNT and CDR2 YENEEA. For the CDR3, the DNA is TGTGCCAGCGCTATCAAGAATAATTCACCCCTCCACTTT. Protein product: CASAIKNNSPLHF.

The chain links TRBV5-1 to TRBJ1-3; TRBD1 matches at 7 bases. This CDR3 has 15 residues. The trim removed 4 bases at V and 0 bases at J, leaving 4 bases unmatched. The germline gives CDR1 SGHRS, CDR2 YFSETQ. The CDR3 loop reads CASSGGQSSGNTIYF. The CDR3 nucleotides are TGCGCCAGCAGCGGGGGACAGAGCTCTGGAAACACCATATATTTT.

This clone has more than one count but fewer than ten. This chain joins TRBV2 and TRBJ1-6; tentative D call: TRBD1 (5 bases). V gave up 0 bases and J gave up 10 bases, with 13 bases separating them. Germline V gene data show CDR1 as SNHLY and CDR2 as FYNNEI. This CDR3 contains 15 residues. The CDR3 nucleotides are TGTGCCAGCAGTGAAGCATGGGGGGTAAGCTCACCCCTCCACTTT. Translated: CASSEAWGVSSPLHF.